This T cell receptor (beta chain) was identified in a study of T-cell reconstitution after alpha-beta-depleted transplantation in children. The study's findings and limits: T-cell counts and diversity were attributed mostly to newly produced T cells one year after transplant.

V was clipped by 5 bases and J by 5 bases; unmatched bases: 6. The CDR3 extends over 14 amino acids. The V gene's germline CDR1 is MDHEN and CDR2 SYDVKM. TCRbeta library preparation incorporated unique molecular identifiers. TCRdb independently ran MiXCR on the PCR reads; one entry per CDR3 protein. This sample has fewer than 700,000 distinct CDR3 sequences, with approximately 13% found just once. With regard to this clonotype: The antigen is undetermined.

The chain carries TRBV28 and TRBJ1-1; 9 nucleotides match TRBD1. This TCR derives from a male patient aged 5 to 17 who had a stem cell transplant for acute myeloid leukemia, so the T cells may come from the graft donor. Specimen: PBMCs, mostly from graft donor cells, collected 360 days after TCRalphabeta/CD19-depleted stem cell transplant. The CDR3 nucleotides are TGTGCCAGCAGTGAACACAGGGGGCGAACTGAAGCTTTCTTT. Its translation: CASSEHRGRTEAFF. The whole variable domain, remainder taken from reference TRBV28 and TRBJ1-1, is DVKVTQSSRYLVKRTGEKVFLECVQDMDHENMFWYRQDPGLGLRLIYFSYDVKMKEKGDIPEGYSVSREKKERFSLILESASTNQTSMYLCASSEHRGRTEAFFGQGTRLTVV.